The sequence of this T cell receptor (beta chain) was determined in a study of T cells in Graves' hyperthyroidism and ophthalmopathy. Newly diagnosed hyperthyroidism patients aged 18 to 65 years had disease lasting under 2 months. Not enrolled were patients with uncontrolled infection, other autoimmune disease, pregnancy or lactation. The CDR3 consists of 15 residues. After removal of 1 base from V and 5 bases from J, the junction contained 5 bases not matched to a gene. Germline loops: CDR1 SGHTA, CDR2 FQGNSA. This clonotype appeared many times. There were TCR beta CDR3 regions amplified from RNA transcripts. HTBI primers were used for first-round RT-PCR of the TCR CDR3. TCRdb itself ran the multiplex PCR reads through MiXCR, one entry per CDR3 protein. This table holds about 49,000 distinct CDR3 sequences, around 55% found once.

The V gene is TRBV7-2, the J gene TRBJ2-3; 8 positions agree with TRBD2. The TCR originated in a man younger than 30 with Graves' hyperthyroidism. Source material: peripheral blood or thyroid tissue (not recorded which). CDR3 sequence reads: CASSLVSGSLDTQYF. The DNA of the CDR3 is TGTGCCAGCAGCTTAGTGAGCGGGAGTCTAGATACGCAGTATTTT.